This T cell receptor beta chain was identified in a study of PD-L1 blockade in urothelial cancer. In this sample, this clone turned up once. Its antigen is still unknown. Described time point: pretreatment peripheral blood. General observations from the study: At 3 weeks on treatment, tumor-associated clones expanded more with durable benefit. Below-median pretreatment blood TCR clonality predicted better survival.

Germline CDR1 is WSHSY and CDR2 is SAAADI. The CDR3 has 14 residues. Trimming removed 5 bases from V and 0 bases from J, with 7 bases in between. Using immunoSEQ multiplex PCR, the repertoire was profiled, and TCRdb retains in-frame clones only, with some absent. The table has 43,000 or so clones, 75% to 85% seen once. The TCR originated in a man between 60 and 70 years old with urothelial cancer. This chain connects TRBV10-2 to TRBJ2-2, with unresolved D. Sequenced here: PBMCs, sampled around atezolizumab (anti-PD-L1) treatment. The CDR3 nucleotides read TGCGCCAGCAGTCCACACCCGAACACCGGGGAGCTGTTTTTT. Protein: CASSPHPNTGELFF.